The entry that follows covers one TCR beta chain sequence. This entry belongs to a study of blood T cell repertoires in COVID-19. Study details: Researchers got acute and convalescent COVID-19 samples from the United States, Italy and Spain. From T cells, B-cell-depleted T cells, or PBMCs came the material, which was cDNA or gDNA.

V shed 7 bases, J shed 7 bases, and the junction held 8 bases outside the gene matches. Looked up from germline, CDR1 is SNHLY and CDR2 is FYNNEI. This CDR3 has 14 amino acids. The protocol was immunoSEQ multiplex PCR, while the TCRdb copy is restricted to in-frame clones and leaves out a portion. Here the sample spans tens of thousands of clones, around 86% being singletons. The sample comprised peripheral blood. This clonotype was obtained from a human donor in a cohort sampled during active COVID-19. The chain links TRBV2 to TRBJ1-1, with 11 positions matching TRBD1. The CDR3 bases are TGTGCCAGCACTCTGGACAGGGGGCGCATTGAAGCTTTCTTT. Its translation: CASTLDRGRIEAFF.